Shown below are 30 T cell receptor beta chains from a single sample sequenced in a study of blood T cell repertoires in COVID-19. The assay was immunoSEQ multiplex PCR, and TCRdb's table has in-frame clones only and misses some. The sample carries 65,000 to 70,000 clones, 80% to 85% recorded once. The sample comprised peripheral blood. The receptors originated from a woman aged 55 to 70 with acute or convalescent COVID-19.

The chain has TRBV7-9 and TRBJ1-3; 7 bases line up with TRBD1. Per germline, CDR1 SEHNR and CDR2 FQNEAQ (reference sequence). The CDR3 totals 14 residues. The ends lost 5 bases at V and 3 bases at J; junction bases unmatched: 4. The CDR3 coding sequence is TGTGCCAGCAGCCCAGACAGGGTTGGAAACACCATATATTTT. It encodes CASSPDRVGNTIYF.

This sequence joins TRBV6-5 and TRBJ2-7; D might be TRBD1 (6 bases). CDR1 and CDR2 from the germline V gene are MNHEY and SVGAGI. V was shortened by 7 bases and J by 3 bases, with 16 bases between the two germline ends. The CDR3 consists of 14 residues. CDR3 DNA sequence: TGTGCCAGCACCTGGGACACGGTCGGCTACGAGCAGTACTTC. This translates into CASTWDTVGYEQYF.

This chain uses TRBV19 with TRBJ2-1; a possible D gene is TRBD1 (6 bases). CDR1 is LNHDA, CDR2 SQIVND, per germline (reference sequence). CDR3 size: 12 residues. V was cut by 5 bases and J by 8 bases, with 10 bases left in between. The CDR3, as DNA: TGTGCCAGTAGTTGGGGGCAGGATGAGCAGTTCTTC. It is translated as CASSWGQDEQFF.

V gene TRBV6-5 combines with J gene TRBJ1-1; D is ambiguous. The CDR3 runs to 14 residues. Germline CDR1 and CDR2: MNHEY and SVGAGI. Deletions cut 8 bases from V and 5 bases from J, with 18 bases between. The CDR3 protein is CASLRPGSGTEAFF. CDR3 nucleotide sequence: TGTGCCAGCCTCCGGCCGGGGAGCGGGACTGAAGCTTTCTTT.

V usage is TRBV5-4 and J usage is TRBJ2-3; 10 bases are a match to TRBD2. CDR3 size: 17 residues. Trimming cost V 0 bases and J 4 bases; bases outside gene matches: 8. Germline CDR1 and CDR2: SGHNT and YYREEE (reference sequence). The CDR3 region has the DNA TGTGCCAGCAGCTTGGGGAGCGGGGGGGCGTTAGCAGATACGCAGTATTTT. Translation: CASSLGSGGALADTQYF.

This chain uses TRBV6-5 with TRBJ2-5; 9 bases agree with TRBD1. CDR3 length equals 15 residues. The V and J ends lost 6 bases and 4 bases, in that order; junction bases with no gene match: 9. In germline, CDR1 is MNHEY, CDR2 SVGAGI. This CDR3 is CASRPSQGAGETQYF. CDR3 DNA sequence: TGTGCCAGCAGGCCCTCACAGGGGGCCGGAGAGACCCAGTACTTC.

In this sample, this clone turned up a few times. The gene calls are TRBV13 and TRBJ1-2; TRBD1 might be the D (6 bases). This CDR3 is 14 amino acids long. V was trimmed by 5 bases and J by 4 bases, leaving 14 bases between them. Germline V gene sequence: CDR1 PRHDT, CDR2 FYEKMQ (reference sequence). CDR3 residues: CASSIRGALYGYTF. CDR3 DNA sequence: TGTGCCAGCAGCATCAGGGGTGCCCTCTATGGCTACACCTTC.

The V gene is TRBV29-1, the J gene TRBJ1-2; perhaps TRBD1 as D (6 bases). V was pared by 2 bases and J by 8 bases, with 12 bases between. Germline-derived CDR1 and CDR2 are SQVTM and ANQGSEA. The CDR3 covers 12 residues. CDR3 coding DNA: TGCAGCGTTGAATGGGGGGGCGGCGGCTACACCTTC. This sequence encodes CSVEWGGGGYTF.

The genes are TRBV5-1 and TRBJ1-1; tentatively, D is TRBD1 (5 bases). This CDR3 spans 14 amino acids. Trimming stripped 5 bases from V and 3 bases from J, with 14 bases between. Germline values: CDR1 SGHRS, CDR2 YFSETQ. The CDR3 is CASRRGRGDTEAFF. DNA for the CDR3: TGCGCCAGCAGACGCGGACGGGGGGACACTGAAGCTTTCTTT.

The V gene is TRBV5-1, the J gene TRBJ2-5, with 8 positions matching TRBD2. The V segment lost 2 bases and the J segment 2 bases; nucleotides outside the gene matches: 2. Germline V gives CDR1 SGHRS, CDR2 YFSETQ. The CDR3 has 14 residues. The DNA of the CDR3 is TGCGCCAGCAGCTTTACTAGCGGTCAAGAGACCCAGTACTTC. Its protein is CASSFTSGQETQYF.

This clone was recorded only once. V gene TRBV19 combines with J gene TRBJ1-1; 7 nucleotides agree with TRBD1. V gave up 4 bases and J gave up 4 bases; unmatched junction bases: 9. The germline gives CDR1 LNHDA, CDR2 SQIVND (reference sequence). The CDR3 contains 15 residues. CDR3 bases: TGTGCCAGTAGTAAGAACAGGGGAGTAGGCACTGAAGCTTTCTTT. It yields the protein CASSKNRGVGTEAFF.

The chain carries TRBV9 and TRBJ1-1; D unclear. This CDR3 spans 15 amino acids. The V end lost 0 bases, the J end lost 1 base, and 10 bases lay between the germline ends. Germline V gene sequence: CDR1 SGDLS, CDR2 YYNGEE. The CDR3 loop is CASSVGRGSNTEAFF. CDR3 in DNA: TGTGCCAGCAGCGTAGGGCGGGGTTCGAACACTGAAGCTTTCTTT.

The chain joins TRBV7-3 to TRBJ2-3; possibly TRBD1 for D (5 bases). V dropped 8 bases and J dropped 4 bases, with 16 bases sitting between them. The germline CDR1 and CDR2 sequences are SGHTA and FQGTGA. The CDR3 covers 14 residues. The CDR3 reads CASGASGLADTQYF. The CDR3 DNA reads as TGTGCCAGCGGGGCCAGTGGTTTAGCAGATACGCAGTATTTT.

The chain recombines TRBV5-1 with TRBJ2-6; 7 nucleotides agree with TRBD1. V dropped 4 bases and J dropped 0; count of bases not matched to a gene: 10. This CDR3 comprises 18 residues. Germline CDR1 is SGHRS and CDR2 is YFSETQ. CDR3 region: CASSPNRDSHSGANVLTF. The CDR3 bases are TGCGCCAGCAGCCCCAACCGGGACAGTCACTCTGGGGCCAACGTCCTGACTTTC.

The J gene is TRBJ2-7, the V gene TRBV5-6; 7 bases are a match to TRBD2. The CDR3 loop spans 13 amino acids. J gave up 1 base and V 5 bases, and 3 bases lay outside the gene matches. Germline V gene lookup returns CDR1 SGHDT and CDR2 YYEEEE. CDR3 in DNA: TGTGCCAGCAGTCAAGCGGGGTCCTACGAGCAGTACTTC. It yields the protein CASSQAGSYEQYF.

V is TRBV10-2 and J is TRBJ2-5; 8 bases map to TRBD2. The junction had 6 bases not matched to a gene; V was cut back by 7 bases and J by 2 bases. CDR1 WSHSY and CDR2 SAAADI come from the germline V gene. The CDR3 runs 14 residues. The CDR3 protein is CASKMSGGQETQYF. The CDR3 DNA reads TGCGCCAGCAAGATGAGCGGGGGACAAGAGACCCAGTACTTC.

This rearrangement joins TRBV5-1 to TRBJ2-3, with 8 nucleotides matching TRBD2. Germline-derived CDR1 and CDR2 are SGHRS and YFSETQ. The V segment lost 0 bases and the J segment 5 bases; nucleotides outside the gene matches: 8. This CDR3 region has 16 residues. The CDR3 DNA sequence: TGCGCCAGCAGCTTGGCCGGGGGGGCGAGGGGAGATACGCAGTATTTT. As protein: CASSLAGGARGDTQYF.

The chain links TRBV19 to TRBJ2-3; D is possibly TRBD2 (6 bases). The CDR3 has 14 residues. The V end was cut by 4 bases, the J end by 3 bases, with 11 bases between. Germline V CDR1 and CDR2: LNHDA, SQIVND (reference sequence). The CDR3 sequence is CASSSGDRTDTQYF. The CDR3 nucleotides read TGTGCCAGTAGTAGCGGGGACCGAACAGATACGCAGTATTTT.

The CDR3 coding sequence is TGTGCCAGCAAGTTAGCGGGGTCAGATACGCAGTATTTT. The encoded protein is CASKLAGSDTQYF. The gene calls are TRBV25-1 and TRBJ2-3, with 8 bases lining up with TRBD2. The CDR3 has 13 residues. Germline CDR1 MGHDK, CDR2 SYGVNS. Unmatched junction bases numbered 4, after V lost 7 bases and J lost 4 bases.

The gene calls are TRBV7-9 and TRBJ2-7, with D maybe TRBD1 (6 bases). The CDR3 runs 13 residues. CDR1 is SEHNR, CDR2 FQNEAQ, per germline (reference sequence). Between the trimmed V and J ends, which lost 5 bases and 7 bases, there was a span of 15 bases. This chain's CDR3 is CASSPEVGQEQYF. The DNA for the CDR3 is TGTGCCAGCAGCCCAGAGGTCGGACAGGAGCAGTACTTC. Looking up the rest from reference TRBV7-9 and TRBJ2-7 gives the full variable domain: DTGVSQNPRHKITKRGQNVTFRCDPISEHNRLYWYRQTLGQGPEFLTYFQNEAQLEKSRLLSDRFSAERPKGSFSTLEIQRTEQGDSAMYLCASSPEVGQEQYFGPGTRLTVT.

This chain joins TRBV29-1 and TRBJ1-1; D possibly corresponds to TRBD1 (5 bases). The length of the CDR3 is 14 residues. V lost 7 bases to trimming and J lost 0 bases, with 15 bases between them. In germline, CDR1 is SQVTM, CDR2 ANQGSEA. DNA of the CDR3: TGCAGCGGGGGATCTCGGGGGATGAACACTGAAGCTTTCTTT. It yields the protein CSGGSRGMNTEAFF.

The chain is built from TRBV11-2 and TRBJ1-2; TRBD1 might be the D (5 bases). This CDR3 is built from 15 residues. The germline gives CDR1 SGHAT, CDR2 FQNNGV. V lost 0 bases and J lost 4, with 12 bases in between. The CDR3 region is CASSLDPQGGYGYTF. CDR3 sequence (DNA): TGTGCCAGCAGCTTAGATCCCCAGGGCGGCTATGGCTACACCTTC.

This CDR3 is CASSLGTGKGQKLFF. The CDR3 DNA follows: TGTGCCAGCAGCTTAGGGACAGGGAAGGGCCAAAAACTGTTTTTT. This chain joins TRBV11-2 and TRBJ1-4; 8 nucleotides align to TRBD1. Germline values: CDR1 SGHAT, CDR2 FQNNGV. V trimming: 1 base; J trimming: 9 bases; junction bases outside the gene matches: 7. The CDR3 is 15 residues long.

In its sample, this clone was seen a few times. The chain recombines TRBV6-5 with TRBJ1-2; perhaps TRBD1 as D (6 bases). The V end lost 5 bases, the J end lost 8 bases, and 15 bases lay between the germline ends. This CDR3 is built from 13 residues. The germline V gene has CDR1 MNHEY and CDR2 SVGAGI. The CDR3 is CASSTRDTDGYTF. The CDR3 DNA reads TGTGCCAGCAGTACCCGGGACACAGACGGCTACACCTTC.

The chain employs TRBV6-5 and TRBJ2-1; possibly TRBD2 for D (5 bases). This CDR3 comprises 15 residues. CDR1 and CDR2 from the germline V gene are MNHEY and SVGAGI. Trimming shortened V by 6 bases and J by 7 bases, and 19 bases separated the two germline ends. The CDR3 sequence: CASSFRGNGGNEQFF. CDR3 coding DNA: TGTGCCAGCAGCTTCAGAGGGAATGGCGGTAATGAGCAGTTCTTC.

A single count supports this clone. The gene calls are TRBV27 and TRBJ2-2, with a possible D match to TRBD2 (6 bases). Germline assignment: CDR1 MNHEY and CDR2 SMNVEV (reference sequence). V gave up 4 bases and J gave up 2 bases, with 8 bases separating them. The CDR3 covers 14 residues. This CDR3 reads CASSWGLNTGELFF. DNA for the CDR3: TGTGCCAGCAGTTGGGGACTCAACACCGGGGAGCTGTTTTTT.

This clone was recorded a few times. The chain combines TRBV5-4 with TRBJ1-2; D is uncertain. CDR1 and CDR2 from the germline V gene are SGHNT and YYREEE (reference sequence). The CDR3 is 13 amino acids. Trimming stripped 4 bases from V and 7 bases from J, with 14 bases between. CDR3 DNA: TGTGCCAGCAGCGAGGGCGTAATGGGTGGCTACACCTTC. Translated, it gives CASSEGVMGGYTF.

The rearrangement links TRBV6-5 to TRBJ1-2, with D uncertain. The CDR3 runs to 13 residues. Per the germline V gene, CDR1 is MNHEY and CDR2 is SVGAGI. V was cut by 2 bases and J by 4 bases, with 8 bases left in between. DNA of the CDR3: TGTGCCAGCAGTTACGGGCAGGTCTATGGCTACACCTTC. As protein: CASSYGQVYGYTF.

The V and J genes are TRBV12-3 or TRBV12-4 and TRBJ2-1, with 7 bases fitting TRBD1. V was pared by 4 bases and J by 15 bases, with 6 bases of the junction left unmatched. The CDR3 covers 11 residues. In DNA form, the CDR3 reads TGTGCCAGCAGTTCCCGACAGGGCCTGTTCTTC. This gives the protein CASSSRQGLFF.

This chain joins TRBV5-1 and TRBJ2-3; 7 bases line up with TRBD2. This CDR3 has 13 amino acids. Per the germline V gene, CDR1 is SGHRS and CDR2 is YFSETQ. V gave up 6 bases and J gave up 4 bases; unmatched junction bases: 5. The CDR3 is CASTLAGADTQYF. The CDR3 DNA reads TGCGCCAGCACCCTGGCGGGGGCAGATACGCAGTATTTT. Drawing the rest from reference TRBV5-1 and TRBJ2-3, the complete variable domain is KAGVTQTPRYLIKTRGQQVTLSCSPISGHRSVSWYQQTPGQGLQFLFEYFSETQRNKGNFPGRFSGRQFSNSRSEMNVSTLELGDSALYLCASTLAGADTQYFGPGTRLTVL.